This T cell receptor (beta chain) emerged from a study of T cell repertoires in cytomegalovirus infection. Background on the study: Indicated by public TCR beta signatures were CMV infection and matching HLA type.

CDR3 size: 16 residues. Looked up from germline, CDR1 is SGHRS and CDR2 is YFSETQ. The V gene lost 5 bases and the J gene lost 6 bases, with 20 bases spanning the gap. MiXCR was run by TCRdb on the reads, yielding one entry per CDR3 protein. The sample includes about 250,000 distinct CDR3 sequences, 9% to 15% seen only once; the top ten take approximately 1.6%. This clonotype was picked up a small number of times. Antigen: not known. Findings and caveats of the study: Predominance within the ex vivo response was attributable to HLA-C-restricted CMV-specific TCR beta clonotypes. Cumulative frequency (of public TCR beta family members) identified carriers of CMV plus the relevant HLA.

This clonotype was obtained from a human donor in good health (CMV status not recorded). Some clones in this sample may be carry-over from other donors' samples. V and J are TRBV5-1 and TRBJ2-2; a possible D gene is TRBD2 (6 bases). Sequenced material: PBMCs. In nucleotides, the CDR3 is TGCGCCAGCAGGCCCGGAGGGGCAACCCGACCCGGGGAGCTGTTTTTT. It yields the protein CASRPGGATRPGELFF.